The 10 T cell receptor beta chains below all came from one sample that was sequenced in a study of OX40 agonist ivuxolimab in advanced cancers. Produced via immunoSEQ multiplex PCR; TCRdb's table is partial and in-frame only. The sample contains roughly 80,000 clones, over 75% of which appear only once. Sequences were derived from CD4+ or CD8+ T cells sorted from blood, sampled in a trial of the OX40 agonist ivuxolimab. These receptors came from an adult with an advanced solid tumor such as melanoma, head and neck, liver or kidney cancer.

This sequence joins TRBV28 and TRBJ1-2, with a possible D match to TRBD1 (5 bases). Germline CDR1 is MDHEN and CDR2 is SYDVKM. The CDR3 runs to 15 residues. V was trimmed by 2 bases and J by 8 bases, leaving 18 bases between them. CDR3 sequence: CASSLGRGSVFGYTF. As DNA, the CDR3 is TGTGCCAGCAGTTTAGGGAGGGGTTCTGTATTCGGCTACACCTTC.

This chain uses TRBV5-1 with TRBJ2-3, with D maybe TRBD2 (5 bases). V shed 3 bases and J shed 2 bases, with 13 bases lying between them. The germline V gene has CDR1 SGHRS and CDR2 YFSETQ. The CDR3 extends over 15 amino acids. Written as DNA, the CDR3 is TGCGCCAGCAGCTCTATTAGGACTCCCACAGATACGCAGTATTTT. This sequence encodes CASSSIRTPTDTQYF.

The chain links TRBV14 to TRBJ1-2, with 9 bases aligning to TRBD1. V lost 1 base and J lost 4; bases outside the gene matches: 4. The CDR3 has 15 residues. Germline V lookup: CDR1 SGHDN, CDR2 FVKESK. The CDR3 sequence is CASSQAGTGFYGYTF. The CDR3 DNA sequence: TGTGCCAGCAGCCAAGCCGGGACAGGGTTCTATGGCTACACCTTC.

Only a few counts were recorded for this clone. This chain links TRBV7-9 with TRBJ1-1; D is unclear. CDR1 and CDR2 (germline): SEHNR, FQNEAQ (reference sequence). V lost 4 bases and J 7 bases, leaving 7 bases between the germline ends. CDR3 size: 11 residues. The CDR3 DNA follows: TGTGCCAGCAGCTCAAAGCTTGAAGCTTTCTTT. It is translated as CASSSKLEAFF.

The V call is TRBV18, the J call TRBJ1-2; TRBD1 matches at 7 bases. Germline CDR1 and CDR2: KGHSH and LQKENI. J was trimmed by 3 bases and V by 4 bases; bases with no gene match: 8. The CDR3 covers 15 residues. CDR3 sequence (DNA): TGTGCCAGCTCACTGGAGACAGGGAGATACTATGGCTACACCTTC. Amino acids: CASSLETGRYYGYTF.

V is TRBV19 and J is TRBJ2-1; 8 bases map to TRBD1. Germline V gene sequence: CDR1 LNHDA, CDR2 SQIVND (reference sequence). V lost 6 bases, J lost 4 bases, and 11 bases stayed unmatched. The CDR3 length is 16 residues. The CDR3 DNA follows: TGTGCCAGTAGCCCCCCCGGGGACAGGCTATACAATGAGCAGTTCTTC. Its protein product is CASSPPGDRLYNEQFF.

CDR3 bases: TGCGCCAGCAGCATTCGCCGACGGGAGTCGGGAGAGCAGTACTTC. Its translation is CASSIRRRESGEQYF. The chain recombines TRBV5-1 with TRBJ2-7, with D tentatively TRBD2 (6 bases). V dropped 4 bases and J dropped 7 bases, with 21 bases sitting between them. This CDR3 spans 15 amino acids. Germline CDR1 reads SGHRS; CDR2 reads YFSETQ. Complete variable domain (other parts from reference TRBV5-1 and TRBJ2-7): KAGVTQTPRYLIKTRGQQVTLSCSPISGHRSVSWYQQTPGQGLQFLFEYFSETQRNKGNFPGRFSGRQFSNSRSEMNVSTLELGDSALYLCASSIRRRESGEQYFGPGTRLTVT.

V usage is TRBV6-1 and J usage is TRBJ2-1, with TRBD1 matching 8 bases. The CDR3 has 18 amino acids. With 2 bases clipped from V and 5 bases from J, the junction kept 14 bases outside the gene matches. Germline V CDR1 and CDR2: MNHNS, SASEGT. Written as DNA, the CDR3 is TGTGCCAGCAGTGAAATGAGGATAAGGACAGGGCAGGACAATGAGCAGTTCTTC. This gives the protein CASSEMRIRTGQDNEQFF.

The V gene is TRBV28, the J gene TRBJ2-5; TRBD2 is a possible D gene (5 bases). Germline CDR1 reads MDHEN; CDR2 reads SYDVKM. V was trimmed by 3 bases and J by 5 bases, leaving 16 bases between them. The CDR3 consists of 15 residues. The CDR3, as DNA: TGTGCCAGCAGTTTTCCTCGCACATCGGGGGAGACCCAGTACTTC. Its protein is CASSFPRTSGETQYF. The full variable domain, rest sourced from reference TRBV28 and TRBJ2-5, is DVKVTQSSRYLVKRTGEKVFLECVQDMDHENMFWYRQDPGLGLRLIYFSYDVKMKEKGDIPEGYSVSREKKERFSLILESASTNQTSMYLCASSFPRTSGETQYFGPGTRLLVL.

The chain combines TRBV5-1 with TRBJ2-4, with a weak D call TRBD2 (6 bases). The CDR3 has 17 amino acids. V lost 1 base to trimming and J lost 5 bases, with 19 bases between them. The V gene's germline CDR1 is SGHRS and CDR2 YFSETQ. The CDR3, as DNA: TGCGCCAGCAGCTTGAGGGCAGACACGGGACTCCAAAACATTCAGTACTTC. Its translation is CASSLRADTGLQNIQYF.